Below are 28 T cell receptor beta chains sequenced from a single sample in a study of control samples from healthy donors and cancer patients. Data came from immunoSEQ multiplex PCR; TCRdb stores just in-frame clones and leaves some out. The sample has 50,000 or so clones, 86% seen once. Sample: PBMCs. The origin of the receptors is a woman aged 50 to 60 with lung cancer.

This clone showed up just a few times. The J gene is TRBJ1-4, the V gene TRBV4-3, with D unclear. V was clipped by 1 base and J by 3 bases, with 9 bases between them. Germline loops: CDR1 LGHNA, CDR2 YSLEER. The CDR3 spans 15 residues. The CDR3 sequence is CASSQGVSPNEKLFF. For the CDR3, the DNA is TGCGCCAGCAGCCAAGGCGTGTCACCTAATGAAAAACTGTTTTTT.

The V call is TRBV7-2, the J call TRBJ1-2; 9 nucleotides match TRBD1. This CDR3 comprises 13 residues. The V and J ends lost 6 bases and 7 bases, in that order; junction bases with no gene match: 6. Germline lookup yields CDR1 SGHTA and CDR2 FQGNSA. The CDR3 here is CASSYRGRSGYTF. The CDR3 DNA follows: TGTGCCAGCAGTTACAGGGGGCGTAGTGGCTACACCTTC.

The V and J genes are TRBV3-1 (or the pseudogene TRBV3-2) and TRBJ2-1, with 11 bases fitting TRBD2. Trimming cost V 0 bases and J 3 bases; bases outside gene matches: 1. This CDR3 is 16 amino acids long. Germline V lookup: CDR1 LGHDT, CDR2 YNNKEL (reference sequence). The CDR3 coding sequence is TGTGCCAGCAGCCAAGAACTAGCGGGGGTCTACAATGAGCAGTTCTTC. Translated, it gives CASSQELAGVYNEQFF.

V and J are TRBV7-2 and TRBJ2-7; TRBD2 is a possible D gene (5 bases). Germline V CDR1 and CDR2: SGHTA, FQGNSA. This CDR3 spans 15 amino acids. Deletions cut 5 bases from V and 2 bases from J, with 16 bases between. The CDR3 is CASSLDPGGTYEQYF. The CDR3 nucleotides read TGTGCCAGCAGCCTCGACCCCGGAGGCACCTACGAGCAGTACTTC.

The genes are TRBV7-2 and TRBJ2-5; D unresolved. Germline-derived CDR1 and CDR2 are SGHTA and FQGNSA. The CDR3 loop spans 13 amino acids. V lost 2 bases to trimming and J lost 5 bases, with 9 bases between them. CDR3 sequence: CASSLLEVETQYF. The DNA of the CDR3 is TGTGCCAGCAGCTTATTAGAGGTTGAGACCCAGTACTTC. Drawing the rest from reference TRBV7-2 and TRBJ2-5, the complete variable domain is GAGVSQSPSNKVTEKGKDVELRCDPISGHTALYWYRQSLGQGLEFLIYFQGNSAPDKSGLPSDRFSAERTGGSVSTLTIQRTQQEDSAVYLCASSLLEVETQYFGPGTRLLVL.

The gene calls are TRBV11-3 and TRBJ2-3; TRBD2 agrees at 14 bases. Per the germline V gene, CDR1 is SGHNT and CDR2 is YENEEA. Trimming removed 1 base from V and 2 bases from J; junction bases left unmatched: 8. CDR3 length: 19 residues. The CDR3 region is CASSLALGLAGEYTDTQYF. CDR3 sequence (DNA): TGTGCCAGCAGCTTAGCCTTGGGACTAGCGGGGGAGTACACAGATACGCAGTATTTT.

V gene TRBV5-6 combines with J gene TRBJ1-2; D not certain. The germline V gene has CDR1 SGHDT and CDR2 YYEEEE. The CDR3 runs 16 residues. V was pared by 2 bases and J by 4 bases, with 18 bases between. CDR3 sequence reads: CASSLSGGELVYGYTF. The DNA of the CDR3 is TGTGCCAGCAGCTTATCGGGCGGCGAGCTCGTCTATGGCTACACCTTC.

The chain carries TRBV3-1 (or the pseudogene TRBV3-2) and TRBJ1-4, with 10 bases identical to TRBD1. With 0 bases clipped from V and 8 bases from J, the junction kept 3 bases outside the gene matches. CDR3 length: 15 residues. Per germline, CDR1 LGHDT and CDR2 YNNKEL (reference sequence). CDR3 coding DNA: TGTGCCAGCAGCCAAGAGGACAGGGGGAGCGAAAAACTGTTTTTT. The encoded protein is CASSQEDRGSEKLFF.

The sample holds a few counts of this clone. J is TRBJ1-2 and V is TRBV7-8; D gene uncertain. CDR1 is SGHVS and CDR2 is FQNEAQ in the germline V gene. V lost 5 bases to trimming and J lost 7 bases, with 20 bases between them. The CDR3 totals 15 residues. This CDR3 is CASSQRSLASGGYTF. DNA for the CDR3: TGTGCCAGCAGCCAAAGGTCCCTAGCTTCTGGTGGCTACACCTTC. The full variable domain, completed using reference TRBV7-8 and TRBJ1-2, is GAGVSQSPRYKVAKRGQDVALRCDPISGHVSLFWYQQALGQGPEFLTYFQNEAQLDKSGLPSDRFFAERPEGSVSTLKIQRTQQEDSAVYLCASSQRSLASGGYTFGSGTRLTVV.

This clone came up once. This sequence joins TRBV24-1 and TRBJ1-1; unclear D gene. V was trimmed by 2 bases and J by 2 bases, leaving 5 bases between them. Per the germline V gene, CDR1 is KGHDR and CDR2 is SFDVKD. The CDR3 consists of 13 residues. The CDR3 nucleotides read TGTGCCACCAGTGATTCGATTAACACTGAAGCTTTCTTT. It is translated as CATSDSINTEAFF.

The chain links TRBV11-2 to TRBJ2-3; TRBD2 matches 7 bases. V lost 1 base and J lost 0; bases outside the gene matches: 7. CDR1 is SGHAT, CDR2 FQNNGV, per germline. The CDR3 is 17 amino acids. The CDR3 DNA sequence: TGTGCCAGCAGCTTAGTGAAAGGAGCGGGAAGCACAGATACGCAGTATTTT. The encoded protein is CASSLVKGAGSTDTQYF.

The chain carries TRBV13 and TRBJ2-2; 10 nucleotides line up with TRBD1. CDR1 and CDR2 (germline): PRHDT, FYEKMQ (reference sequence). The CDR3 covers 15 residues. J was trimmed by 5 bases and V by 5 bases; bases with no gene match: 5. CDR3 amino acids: CASSTVGQGTGELFF. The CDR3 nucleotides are TGTGCCAGCAGCACCGTGGGACAGGGGACCGGGGAGCTGTTTTTT.

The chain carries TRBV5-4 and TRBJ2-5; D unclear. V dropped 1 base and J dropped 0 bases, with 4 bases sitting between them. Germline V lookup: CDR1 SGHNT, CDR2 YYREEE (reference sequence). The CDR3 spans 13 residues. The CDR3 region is CASSLQDQETQYF. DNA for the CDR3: TGTGCCAGCAGCTTGCAAGACCAAGAGACCCAGTACTTC.

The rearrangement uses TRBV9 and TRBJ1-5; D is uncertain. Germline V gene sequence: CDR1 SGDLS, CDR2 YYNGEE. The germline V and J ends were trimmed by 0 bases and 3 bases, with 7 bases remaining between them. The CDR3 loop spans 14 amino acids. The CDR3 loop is CASSVGEYNQPQHF. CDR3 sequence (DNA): TGTGCCAGCAGCGTAGGGGAGTACAATCAGCCCCAGCATTTT.

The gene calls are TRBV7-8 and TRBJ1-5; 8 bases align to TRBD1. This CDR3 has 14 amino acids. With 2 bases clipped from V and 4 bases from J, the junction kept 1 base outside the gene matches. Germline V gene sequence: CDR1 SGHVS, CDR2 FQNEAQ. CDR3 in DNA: TGTGCCAGCAGCTTAAGACAGGGGAATCAGCCCCAGCATTTT. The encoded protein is CASSLRQGNQPQHF. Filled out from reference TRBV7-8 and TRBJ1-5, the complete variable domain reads GAGVSQSPRYKVAKRGQDVALRCDPISGHVSLFWYQQALGQGPEFLTYFQNEAQLDKSGLPSDRFFAERPEGSVSTLKIQRTQQEDSAVYLCASSLRQGNQPQHFGDGTRLSIL.

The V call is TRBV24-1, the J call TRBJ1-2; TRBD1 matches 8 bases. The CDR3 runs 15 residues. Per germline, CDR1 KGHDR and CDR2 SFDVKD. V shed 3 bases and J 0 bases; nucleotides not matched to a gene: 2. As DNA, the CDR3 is TGTGCCACCAGTGATGGACAGGGAGCTAACTATGGCTACACCTTC. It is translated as CATSDGQGANYGYTF.

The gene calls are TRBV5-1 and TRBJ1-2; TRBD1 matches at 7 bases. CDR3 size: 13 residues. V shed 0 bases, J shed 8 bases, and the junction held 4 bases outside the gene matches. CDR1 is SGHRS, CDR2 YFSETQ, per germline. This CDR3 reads CASSLEQGNGYTF. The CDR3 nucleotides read TGCGCCAGCAGCTTGGAACAGGGGAACGGCTACACCTTC.

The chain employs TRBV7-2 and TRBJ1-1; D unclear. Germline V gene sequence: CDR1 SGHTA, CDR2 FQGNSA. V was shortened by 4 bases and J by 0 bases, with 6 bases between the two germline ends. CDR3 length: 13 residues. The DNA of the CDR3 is TGTGCCAGCAGCTCGCTAATGAACACTGAAGCTTTCTTT. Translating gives CASSSLMNTEAFF.

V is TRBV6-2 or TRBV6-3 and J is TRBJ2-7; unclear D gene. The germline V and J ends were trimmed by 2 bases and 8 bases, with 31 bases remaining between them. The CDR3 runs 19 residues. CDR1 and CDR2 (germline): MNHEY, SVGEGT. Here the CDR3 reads CASSYNPTLGLTPNNKQYF. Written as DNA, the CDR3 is TGTGCCAGCAGTTACAACCCCACCCTGGGTTTAACTCCGAATAACAAGCAGTACTTC.

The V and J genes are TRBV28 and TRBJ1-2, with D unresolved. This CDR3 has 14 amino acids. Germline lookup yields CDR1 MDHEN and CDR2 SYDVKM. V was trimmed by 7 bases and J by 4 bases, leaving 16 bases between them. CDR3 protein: CASNFLGDLYGYTF. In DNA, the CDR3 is TGTGCCAGCAATTTCCTTGGGGATCTCTATGGCTACACCTTC.

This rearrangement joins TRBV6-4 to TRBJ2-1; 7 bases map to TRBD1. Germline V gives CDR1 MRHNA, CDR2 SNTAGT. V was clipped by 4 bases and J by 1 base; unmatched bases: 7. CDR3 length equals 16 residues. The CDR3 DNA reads TGTGCCAGCAGTGCCCCGAAGGGGGCATCCTACAATGAGCAGTTCTTC. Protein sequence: CASSAPKGASYNEQFF.

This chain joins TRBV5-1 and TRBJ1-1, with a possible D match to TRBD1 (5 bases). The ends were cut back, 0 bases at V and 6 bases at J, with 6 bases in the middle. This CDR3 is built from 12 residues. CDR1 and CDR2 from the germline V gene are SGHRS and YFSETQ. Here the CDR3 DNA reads TGCGCCAGCAGCTTGGGGGGCCCTGAAGCTTTCTTT. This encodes CASSLGGPEAFF.

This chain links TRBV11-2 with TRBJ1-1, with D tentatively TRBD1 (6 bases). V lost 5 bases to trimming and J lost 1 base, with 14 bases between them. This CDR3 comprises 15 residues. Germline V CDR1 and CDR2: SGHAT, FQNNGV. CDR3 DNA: TGTGCCAGCAGCCCCCGGACGGGACAGAACACTGAAGCTTTCTTT. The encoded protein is CASSPRTGQNTEAFF. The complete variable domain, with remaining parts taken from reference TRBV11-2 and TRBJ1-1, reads EAGVAQSPRYKIIEKRQSVAFWCNPISGHATLYWYQQILGQGPKLLIQFQNNGVVDDSQLPKDRFSAERLKGVDSTLKIQPAKLEDSAVYLCASSPRTGQNTEAFFGQGTRLTVV.

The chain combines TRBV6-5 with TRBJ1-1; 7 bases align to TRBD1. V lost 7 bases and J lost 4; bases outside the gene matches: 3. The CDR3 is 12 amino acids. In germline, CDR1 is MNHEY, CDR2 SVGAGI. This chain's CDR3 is CASKQGPTEAFF. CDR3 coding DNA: TGTGCCAGCAAACAGGGGCCCACTGAAGCTTTCTTT.

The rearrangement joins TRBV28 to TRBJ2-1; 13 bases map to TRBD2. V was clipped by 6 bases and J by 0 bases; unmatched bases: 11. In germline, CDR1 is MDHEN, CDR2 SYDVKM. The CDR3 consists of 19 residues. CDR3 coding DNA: TGTGCCAGCAGCCCGATACTAGCGGGGGGGCCTAGCTCCTACAATGAGCAGTTCTTC. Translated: CASSPILAGGPSSYNEQFF.

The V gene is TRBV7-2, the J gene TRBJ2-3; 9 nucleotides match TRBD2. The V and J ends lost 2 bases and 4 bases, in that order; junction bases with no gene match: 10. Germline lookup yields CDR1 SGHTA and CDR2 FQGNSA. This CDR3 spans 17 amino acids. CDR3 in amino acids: CASSLRGGGGGPDTQYF. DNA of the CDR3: TGTGCCAGCAGCTTAAGGGGCGGCGGGGGGGGCCCAGATACGCAGTATTTT.

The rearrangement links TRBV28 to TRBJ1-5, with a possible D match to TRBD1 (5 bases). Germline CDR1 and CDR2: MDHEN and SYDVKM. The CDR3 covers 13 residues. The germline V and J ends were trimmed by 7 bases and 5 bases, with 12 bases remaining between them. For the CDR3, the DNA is TGTGCCAGCAACCTCCAGGGCCATCAGCCCCAGCATTTT. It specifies CASNLQGHQPQHF.

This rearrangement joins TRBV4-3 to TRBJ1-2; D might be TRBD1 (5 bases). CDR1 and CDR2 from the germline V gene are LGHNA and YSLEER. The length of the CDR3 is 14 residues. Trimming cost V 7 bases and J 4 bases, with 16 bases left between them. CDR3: CASTSSQGIYGYTF. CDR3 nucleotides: TGCGCCAGCACCTCCTCCCAGGGAATCTATGGCTACACCTTC.